The 9 T cell receptor beta chains presented below share a single source sample, sequenced in a study of blood T cells in healthy people across ages. The use of a sample-barcoded 5' primer and a J-beta primer mix characterized a second PCR of roughly 6 to 12 cycles. In TCRdb, the 5' RACE reads were re-called with MiXCR into one record per CDR3 protein. This sample has some 670,000 distinct CDR3 sequences, with roughly half found just once. The sequenced sample was blood. These receptors were collected from an elderly woman in good health.

The CDR3 coding sequence is TGTGCCAGCACCCAAACAGGGGGCAGCTATGGCTACACCTTC. This sequence encodes CASTQTGGSYGYTF. This chain links TRBV12-3 or TRBV12-4 with TRBJ1-2; TRBD1 aligns across 9 bases. The J segment lost 4 bases and the V segment lost 7 bases, leaving 7 bases of the junction unmatched. The CDR3 has 14 amino acids.

This clonotype was observed many times. The chain combines TRBV12-3 or TRBV12-4 with TRBJ2-5; 7 nucleotides match TRBD2. The trim removed 6 bases at V and 13 bases at J, leaving 8 bases unmatched. The CDR3 runs 11 residues. The DNA of the CDR3 is TGTGCCAGCAGCCTTAAGGGACTACCGTACTTC. Its translation: CASSLKGLPYF.

The CDR3 sequence is CASSLDEAGGFINEQFF. DNA for the CDR3: TGCGCCAGCAGCTTGGATGAAGCGGGAGGGTTTATCAATGAGCAGTTCTTC. The chain recombines TRBV5-1 with TRBJ2-1; the match to TRBD2 covers 10 bases. This CDR3 region has 17 residues. CDR1 SGHRS and CDR2 YFSETQ come from the germline V gene. V was clipped by 0 bases and J by 6 bases; unmatched bases: 9. Full variable domain (rest looked up from reference TRBV5-1 and TRBJ2-1): KAGVTQTPRYLIKTRGQQVTLSCSPISGHRSVSWYQQTPGQGLQFLFEYFSETQRNKGNFPGRFSGRQFSNSRSEMNVSTLELGDSALYLCASSLDEAGGFINEQFFGPGTRLTVL.

The chain uses TRBV27 and TRBJ1-6, with a possible D match to TRBD1 (6 bases). V was clipped by 0 bases and J by 10 bases, with 13 bases between them. The CDR3 spans 15 residues. CDR1 is MNHEY and CDR2 is SMNVEV in the germline V gene (reference sequence). CDR3 sequence (DNA): TGTGCCAGCAGTTTATCCTGGGGGCGAAGATCACCCCTCCACTTT. Encoded protein: CASSLSWGRRSPLHF.

This clonotype was observed a few times. V and J are TRBV5-1 and TRBJ2-3; perhaps TRBD1 as D (6 bases). The CDR3 has 14 amino acids. Between the trimmed V and J ends, which lost 2 bases and 7 bases, there was a span of 14 bases. Germline loops: CDR1 SGHRS, CDR2 YFSETQ. CDR3 DNA: TGCGCCAGCAGCTTTGGACAGAAGGGAAATACGCAGTATTTT. Amino acid sequence: CASSFGQKGNTQYF.

The rearrangement links TRBV5-1 to TRBJ2-3, with D perhaps TRBD2 (5 bases). Germline loops: CDR1 SGHRS, CDR2 YFSETQ. The CDR3 totals 14 residues. The ends were cut back, 4 bases at V and 4 bases at J, with 13 bases in the middle. The DNA of the CDR3 is TGCGCCAGCAGCACCGTAAGCGGTGCAGATACGCAGTATTTT. Amino acid sequence: CASSTVSGADTQYF.

CDR3 nucleotides: TGTGCCAGCAGTATTCCCGGGGGGGGCCGAGAAAGGAACACTGAAGCTTTCTTT. This encodes CASSIPGGGRERNTEAFF. The rearrangement links TRBV28 to TRBJ1-1, with TRBD1 as a possible D gene (6 bases). CDR1 is MDHEN, CDR2 SYDVKM, per germline. Deletions cut 5 bases from V and 1 base from J, with 23 bases between. The CDR3 totals 18 residues.

The V gene is TRBV14, the J gene TRBJ1-4; D call uncertain. Germline V gives CDR1 SGHDN, CDR2 FVKESK. The length of the CDR3 is 16 residues. The V and J ends lost 3 bases and 4 bases respectively, with 15 bases between them. CDR3 bases: TGTGCCAGCAGCCAGCAGCATGGGCCCTTTAATGAAAAACTGTTTTTT. This sequence encodes CASSQQHGPFNEKLFF.

The CDR3 protein is CASSLEQQGQPQHF. CDR3 coding DNA: TGTGCCAGCAGCTTAGAACAGCAAGGACAGCCCCAGCATTTT. The chain combines TRBV7-2 with TRBJ1-5; D gene uncertain. V was pared by 1 base and J by 7 bases, with 11 bases between. The V gene's germline CDR1 is SGHTA and CDR2 FQGNSA. The CDR3 consists of 14 residues.